The 27 T cell receptor beta chains below were found in one sample sequenced in a study of vaccination and CD4 T cells after COVID-19. The Oncomine TCR Beta short-read assay was applied to DNA of cultured CD4+ T cells. MiXCR, applied by TCRdb to the PCR reads, yields one record per CDR3 protein. Altogether 13,000 to 15,000 distinct CDR3 sequences are present, 30% to 50% being singletons, with the ten largest covering about 9.4%. These receptors are not linked to any known antigen. The treatment here: approximately 9-day PBMC culture with coronavirus spike peptide pools or control peptides (ViraFEST assay). The specimen sequenced was CD4+ T cells from blood, cultured in vitro. These TCRs come from a human donor who had recovered from COVID-19.

V gene TRBV7-2 combines with J gene TRBJ1-4; TRBD1 agrees at 8 bases. Looked up from germline, CDR1 is SGHTA and CDR2 is FQGNSA. V lost 4 bases, J lost 14 bases, and 9 bases stayed unmatched. The CDR3 sequence is 13 residues long. DNA of the CDR3: TGTGCCAGCAGCTCCGGGACAGGAACCCATCTGTTTTTT. Protein: CASSSGTGTHLFF.

This chain uses TRBV7-9 with TRBJ1-5, with a possible D match to TRBD1 (5 bases). Germline assignment: CDR1 SEHNR and CDR2 FQNEAQ (reference sequence). The CDR3 has 15 amino acids. Trimming took 1 base from V and 2 from J, leaving 9 bases between them. The DNA for the CDR3 is TGTGCCAGCAGCTTAGGCGGGACTGGCAATCAGCCCCAGCATTTT. It translates to CASSLGGTGNQPQHF.

This clonotype has just a few counts. This chain links TRBV7-8 with TRBJ2-2; 11 bases are a match to TRBD2. After removal of 5 bases from V and 5 bases from J, the junction contained 4 bases not matched to a gene. Germline loops: CDR1 SGHVS, CDR2 FQNEAQ. The CDR3 is 15 amino acids. The CDR3 DNA is TGTGCCAGCAGCCCCCGGACTAGCGGGACCGGGGAGCTGTTTTTT. The encoded protein is CASSPRTSGTGELFF.

In DNA, the CDR3 is TGCAGTGCTAGGGGTGAAACACGCTACAATGAGCAGTTCTTC. This sequence encodes CSARGETRYNEQFF. The chain links TRBV20-1 to TRBJ2-1; D gene ambiguous. The CDR3 loop spans 14 amino acids. Germline assignment: CDR1 DFQATT and CDR2 SNEGSKA (reference sequence). Trimming pared 3 bases from V and 3 bases from J, leaving 12 bases between.

This chain links TRBV19 with TRBJ2-7, with 8 bases matching TRBD1. The germline CDR1 and CDR2 sequences are LNHDA and SQIVND (reference sequence). With 5 bases clipped from V and 2 bases from J, the junction kept 5 bases outside the gene matches. The length of the CDR3 is 14 residues. The CDR3 protein is CASSSQGAPYEQYF. CDR3 sequence (DNA): TGTGCCAGTAGTTCCCAGGGGGCGCCCTACGAGCAGTACTTC.

The rearrangement joins TRBV5-1 to TRBJ1-3; TRBD1 might be the D (5 bases). The CDR3 is 14 residues long. Trimming removed 1 base from V and 2 bases from J, with 7 bases in between. CDR1 SGHRS and CDR2 YFSETQ come from the germline V gene. The CDR3 DNA sequence: TGCGCCAGCAGCTTGCAAGGGGCTGGAAACACCATATATTTT. Residues: CASSLQGAGNTIYF.

The CDR3 DNA reads TGTGCCATCAGCGTCGGGACTATGGGGACTAGCGGGAAAGAGACCCAGTACTTC. It encodes CAISVGTMGTSGKETQYF. This chain links TRBV10-3 with TRBJ2-5, with TRBD2 identical over 13 bases. The length of the CDR3 is 18 residues. CDR1 is ENHRY, CDR2 SYGVKD, per germline. Trimming took 6 bases from V and 3 from J; bases not matched to a gene: 13.

The CDR3 sequence: CASGPGWGVYPEAFF. As DNA, the CDR3 is TGCGCCAGCGGCCCCGGGTGGGGGGTTTACCCTGAAGCTTTCTTT. The chain is built from TRBV5-1 and TRBJ1-1; TRBD1 might be the D (5 bases). CDR1 is SGHRS and CDR2 is YFSETQ in the germline V gene. V lost 7 bases to trimming and J lost 6 bases, with 22 bases between them. This CDR3 has 15 residues. The complete variable domain, with remaining parts taken from reference TRBV5-1 and TRBJ1-1, reads KAGVTQTPRYLIKTRGQQVTLSCSPISGHRSVSWYQQTPGQGLQFLFEYFSETQRNKGNFPGRFSGRQFSNSRSEMNVSTLELGDSALYLCASGPGWGVYPEAFFGQGTRLTVV.

The rearrangement links TRBV11-2 to TRBJ1-1; no clear D. Trimming pared 1 base from V and 4 bases from J, leaving 16 bases between. Germline V CDR1 and CDR2: SGHAT, FQNNGV. The CDR3 loop spans 16 amino acids. The CDR3 coding sequence is TGTGCCAGCAGCTTAGGGGGAGGTTCATACGCCACTGAAGCTTTCTTT. Its translation: CASSLGGGSYATEAFF. Using reference TRBV11-2 and TRBJ1-1 for the parts outside the CDR3, the full variable domain is EAGVAQSPRYKIIEKRQSVAFWCNPISGHATLYWYQQILGQGPKLLIQFQNNGVVDDSQLPKDRFSAERLKGVDSTLKIQPAKLEDSAVYLCASSLGGGSYATEAFFGQGTRLTVV.

CDR3 sequence: CASSLEPGTGELFF. In DNA form, the CDR3 reads TGCGCCAGCAGCCTAGAGCCTGGGACCGGGGAGCTGTTTTTT. The V gene is TRBV4-1, the J gene TRBJ2-2; D unresolved. The CDR3 loop spans 14 amino acids. The V end lost 4 bases, the J end lost 5 bases, and 11 bases lay between the germline ends. Germline V lookup: CDR1 MGHRA, CDR2 YSYEKL.

The V and J genes are TRBV3-1 and TRBJ2-5; 7 bases agree with TRBD2. This CDR3 has 15 amino acids. CDR1 and CDR2 from the germline V gene are LGHDT and YNNKEL (reference sequence). The trim removed 5 bases at V and 2 bases at J, leaving 8 bases unmatched. The CDR3 is CASSWILAGQETQYF. In DNA form, the CDR3 reads TGTGCCAGCAGCTGGATATTAGCGGGTCAAGAGACCCAGTACTTC.

This sequence joins TRBV28 and TRBJ1-2; 9 bases agree with TRBD1. The germline V gene has CDR1 MDHEN and CDR2 SYDVKM. After removal of 3 bases from V and 8 bases from J, the junction contained 7 bases not matched to a gene. The CDR3 runs to 14 residues. The CDR3 here is CASSFPGQGIGYTF. CDR3 DNA sequence: TGTGCCAGCAGTTTCCCGGGACAGGGAATAGGCTACACCTTC.

This clonotype was observed a handful of times. The chain combines TRBV27 with TRBJ1-5; D gene uncertain. The CDR3 runs to 19 residues. Between the trimmed V and J ends, which lost 0 bases and 7 bases, there was a span of 25 bases. Germline V gene lookup returns CDR1 MNHEY and CDR2 SMNVEV (reference sequence). CDR3 sequence: CASSLSRGAHELSGQPQHF. The CDR3 DNA is TGTGCCAGCAGTTTATCGCGGGGAGCGCATGAATTGAGTGGCCAGCCCCAGCATTTT.

The chain couples TRBV18 to TRBJ2-4; 8 bases align to TRBD1. J was trimmed by 9 bases and V by 4 bases; bases with no gene match: 8. The germline gives CDR1 KGHSH, CDR2 LQKENI. The length of the CDR3 is 14 residues. The CDR3 coding sequence is TGTGCCAGCTCACGTGGACAGGGAACGGGCATTCAGTACTTC. It specifies CASSRGQGTGIQYF.

J is TRBJ2-6 and V is TRBV7-6, with D hard to call. This CDR3 has 20 residues. Germline V lookup: CDR1 SGHVS, CDR2 FNYEAQ. The V end was cut by 1 base, the J end by 4 bases, with 23 bases between. DNA for the CDR3: TGTGCCAGCAGCTTAGTTTGGAAGGCCTCCCAATATCGAGGGGCCAACGTCCTGACTTTC. It is translated as CASSLVWKASQYRGANVLTF.

The V gene is TRBV14, the J gene TRBJ2-7, with D tentatively TRBD2 (6 bases). Germline V gene sequence: CDR1 SGHDN, CDR2 FVKESK. The CDR3 is 15 residues long. V lost 4 bases and J lost 1, with 14 bases in between. This chain's CDR3 is CASSPIGGDSYEQYF. As DNA, the CDR3 is TGTGCCAGCAGCCCAATCGGGGGAGATTCCTACGAGCAGTACTTC.

J is TRBJ2-7 and V is TRBV6-1; 9 nucleotides line up with TRBD1. This CDR3 contains 16 residues. The V and J ends lost 4 bases and 6 bases, in that order; junction bases with no gene match: 13. Germline V CDR1 and CDR2: MNHNS, SASEGT. CDR3 sequence reads: CASSGSQTGGFGEQYF. The CDR3 DNA sequence: TGTGCCAGCAGTGGGAGCCAGACAGGGGGATTTGGCGAGCAGTACTTC.

The genes are TRBV24-1 and TRBJ1-5; D remains unclear. V lost 3 bases, J lost 9 bases, and 11 bases lay in between. The CDR3 covers 13 residues. The germline CDR1 and CDR2 sequences are KGHDR and SFDVKD. The CDR3 here is CATSDVEGPPQHF. CDR3 DNA: TGTGCCACCAGTGATGTTGAAGGTCCGCCCCAGCATTTT.

The genes are TRBV12-3 or TRBV12-4 and TRBJ2-5; 8 nucleotides agree with TRBD2. This CDR3 contains 16 residues. V shed 6 bases and J 7 bases; nucleotides not matched to a gene: 16. CDR3 amino acids: CASSPVASGRLGTQYF. CDR3 sequence (DNA): TGTGCCAGCAGCCCCGTGGCTAGCGGGCGGCTCGGGACCCAGTACTTC.

V gene TRBV6-1 combines with J gene TRBJ2-6; no clear D. Germline CDR1 and CDR2: MNHNS and SASEGT. The CDR3 has 18 residues. Trimming left V 11 bases short and J 0 bases short, with 23 bases between. Here the CDR3 DNA reads TGTGCCGGCTCCCGTCTGGCACTCACCTTCTCTGGGGCCAACGTCCTGACTTTC. It is translated as CAGSRLALTFSGANVLTF.

Only a few counts were recorded for this clonotype. The V and J genes are TRBV27 and TRBJ1-6; no clear D gene. The germline V gene encodes CDR1 MNHEY and CDR2 SMNVEV (reference sequence). The CDR3 is 14 residues long. Trimming pared 7 bases from V and 7 bases from J, leaving 14 bases between. CDR3 nucleotide sequence: TGTGCCAGCACCGTCGACCGACTGAATTCACCCCTCCACTTT. It yields the protein CASTVDRLNSPLHF.

This clonotype was found a few times. The chain employs TRBV5-1 and TRBJ2-5; D unclear. Germline loops: CDR1 SGHRS, CDR2 YFSETQ. The length of the CDR3 is 13 residues. V was pared by 3 bases and J by 6 bases, with 12 bases between. CDR3 nucleotides: TGCGCCAGCAGCTCCTCGGACCTAAAGACCCAGTACTTC. It codes for CASSSSDLKTQYF.

This clonotype was counted only a few times. The genes are TRBV9 and TRBJ2-7, with TRBD1 matching over 10 bases. This CDR3 contains 15 residues. The junction had 7 bases not matched to a gene; V was cut back by 0 bases and J by 7 bases. Germline assignment: CDR1 SGDLS and CDR2 YYNGEE. The CDR3 sequence is CASSVGDRGVWEQYF. For the CDR3, the DNA is TGTGCCAGCAGCGTAGGGGACAGGGGTGTGTGGGAGCAGTACTTC.

The chain has TRBV4-1 and TRBJ2-3; D is ambiguous. The V gene lost 0 bases and the J gene lost 5 bases, with 18 bases spanning the gap. The CDR3 loop spans 17 amino acids. In germline, CDR1 is MGHRA, CDR2 YSYEKL. The CDR3 sequence: CASSQDHDVTALDTQYF. As DNA, the CDR3 is TGCGCCAGCAGCCAAGATCATGACGTTACAGCATTAGATACGCAGTATTTT.

This chain links TRBV30 with TRBJ2-1, with 7 bases fitting TRBD2. CDR3 size: 17 residues. V dropped 0 bases and J dropped 1; count of bases not matched to a gene: 9. CDR1 is GTSNPN, CDR2 SVGIG, per germline (reference sequence). CDR3 in amino acids: CAWSVGGGVASYNEQFF. CDR3 nucleotides: TGTGCCTGGAGTGTTGGCGGGGGAGTAGCGTCCTACAATGAGCAGTTCTTC.

The chain is built from TRBV5-6 and TRBJ2-7; 11 nucleotides agree with TRBD1. CDR1 is SGHDT, CDR2 YYEEEE, per germline. CDR3 length equals 15 residues. With V trimmed by 3 bases and J by 6 bases, 8 bases remained unmatched. CDR3 protein: CASSSPSGTGGEQYF. CDR3 DNA sequence: TGTGCCAGCAGCTCGCCCTCCGGGACAGGGGGCGAGCAGTACTTC. The full variable domain, rest sourced from reference TRBV5-6 and TRBJ2-7, is DAGVTQSPTHLIKTRGQQVTLRCSPKSGHDTVSWYQQALGQGPQFIFQYYEEEERQRGNFPDRFSGHQFPNYSSELNVNALLLGDSALYLCASSSPSGTGGEQYFGPGTRLTVT.

The chain links TRBV28 to TRBJ2-7, with D unclear. The CDR3 loop spans 11 amino acids. The V gene's germline CDR1 is MDHEN and CDR2 SYDVKM. The V end was cut by 6 bases, the J end by 1 base, with 4 bases between. The CDR3 is CASSQSYEQYF. The CDR3 bases are TGTGCCAGCAGCCAGTCCTACGAGCAGTACTTC.